The present TCR beta chain was sequenced within a study of cytomegalovirus exposure and HLA in healthy donors. Use of 60 Vbeta and 13 Jbeta primers characterized the PCR. Here immunoSEQ multiplex PCR was the method, and the copy in TCRdb shows in-frame clones only, minus some. This sample has approximately 190,000 clones; about 83% occur once, and the top ten carry more than 1.5%. This clone was seen once. V was cut by 5 bases and J by 1 base, with 12 bases left in between. This CDR3 is 14 amino acids long. Germline V gene data show CDR1 as MDHEN and CDR2 as SYDVKM. The sequenced sample consisted of PBMCs. The sequence came from a man aged 35 to 55 in good health and CMV-seropositive. The chain has TRBV28 and TRBJ2-7; D possibly corresponds to TRBD2 (6 bases). CDR3 loop: CASSVPGGSYEQYF. DNA of the CDR3: TGTGCCAGCAGTGTACCCGGGGGTTCCTACGAGCAGTACTTC.